This T cell receptor (beta chain) is from a study of shared clonotypes between healthy human individuals. Regarding the study as a whole: For naive CD4 cells, roughly 5% of clonotypes were shared across a few donors.

The table came from immunoSEQ multiplex PCR; TCRdb's copy has only in-frame clones and leaves some out. The repertoire consists of roughly 1,000,000 clones, with approximately 78% occurring once and the leading ten covering roughly 0.62%. As for this clone: Its antigen is as yet unknown.

CDR1 is SQVTM and CDR2 is ANQGSEA in the germline V gene. The V gene lost 2 bases and the J gene lost 1 base, with 11 bases spanning the gap. This CDR3 has 14 amino acids. Sequences were obtained from memory CD4+ T cells from PBMCs. Subset reported: CD45RA-negative fraction. This TCR derives from a man aged 18 to 29 in good health. Some clones in this sample may be carry-over from other donors' samples. This rearrangement joins TRBV29-1 to TRBJ1-1, with D possibly TRBD1 on 5 matching bases. Here the CDR3 reads CSVERGGGNTEAFF. Written as DNA, the CDR3 is TGCAGCGTTGAAAGGGGTGGGGGGAACACTGAAGCTTTCTTT.